The 20 T cell receptor beta chains below all came from one sample that was sequenced in a study of cytomegalovirus exposure and HLA in healthy donors. PCR primers comprised 60 Vbeta and 13 Jbeta primers. Sequencing used immunoSEQ multiplex PCR; TCRdb keeps in-frame clones, though not all of them. The data show nearly 200,000 clones, 80% to 90% seen once. Input material: PBMCs. Receptors originate from a man aged 25 to 45 in good health and CMV-seronegative.

CDR3 residues: CASTLNRGANVLTF. The CDR3 coding sequence is TGTGCCAGCACCCTCAACAGGGGGGCCAACGTCCTGACTTTC. The chain employs TRBV27 and TRBJ2-6; D possibly corresponds to TRBD1 (5 bases). The V gene's germline CDR1 is MNHEY and CDR2 SMNVEV (reference sequence). V was clipped by 7 bases and J by 4 bases, with 11 bases between them. The CDR3 totals 14 residues.

The rearrangement joins TRBV11-3 to TRBJ2-7; D might be TRBD1 (7 bases). Germline CDR1 and CDR2: SGHNT and YENEEA. The CDR3 contains 16 residues. Trimming removed 5 bases at V and 7 bases at J, with 24 bases between. The CDR3 region is CASSAAGGRGTGEQYF. The CDR3 DNA is TGTGCCAGCAGCGCTGCCGGGGGCAGGGGGACCGGGGAGCAGTACTTC.

The rearrangement links TRBV13 to TRBJ1-3, with a possible D match to TRBD1 (5 bases). Germline V CDR1 and CDR2: PRHDT, FYEKMQ (reference sequence). Trimming removed 2 bases from V and 5 bases from J, with 10 bases in between. This CDR3 is built from 14 residues. CDR3 loop: CASSLRPGRNTIYF. In nucleotides, the CDR3 is TGTGCCAGCAGCTTACGCCCAGGGAGAAACACCATATATTTT.

In its sample, this clone was seen once. This chain connects TRBV7-2 to TRBJ2-7; the D gene is possibly TRBD1 (6 bases). Germline CDR1 is SGHTA and CDR2 is FQGNSA. This CDR3 region has 13 residues. V was cut by 5 bases and J by 2 bases, with 10 bases left in between. The CDR3: CASSRGQTYEQYF. CDR3 DNA sequence: TGTGCCAGCAGCCGAGGACAGACCTACGAGCAGTACTTC. The full variable domain, completed using reference TRBV7-2 and TRBJ2-7, is GAGVSQSPSNKVTEKGKDVELRCDPISGHTALYWYRQSLGQGLEFLIYFQGNSAPDKSGLPSDRFSAERTGGSVSTLTIQRTQQEDSAVYLCASSRGQTYEQYFGPGTRLTVT.

The rearrangement joins TRBV11-2 to TRBJ2-7; TRBD1 matches at 7 bases. J lost 4 bases, V lost 5 bases, and 11 bases had no gene match. CDR3 size: 15 residues. CDR1 and CDR2 (germline): SGHAT, FQNNGV. CDR3 protein: CASSPGTAVPYEQYF. As DNA, the CDR3 is TGTGCCAGCAGCCCTGGGACAGCCGTTCCTTACGAGCAGTACTTC. Complete variable domain (other parts from reference TRBV11-2 and TRBJ2-7): EAGVAQSPRYKIIEKRQSVAFWCNPISGHATLYWYQQILGQGPKLLIQFQNNGVVDDSQLPKDRFSAERLKGVDSTLKIQPAKLEDSAVYLCASSPGTAVPYEQYFGPGTRLTVT.

This chain uses TRBV6-5 with TRBJ1-2; D is possibly TRBD1 (6 bases). The germline V gene encodes CDR1 MNHEY and CDR2 SVGAGI. V was cut by 0 bases and J by 10 bases, with 15 bases left in between. There are 14 residues in the CDR3. CDR3 bases: TGTGCCAGCAGTTACTCAAGACAGGACTTTGACTACACCTTC. The encoded protein is CASSYSRQDFDYTF.

The chain joins TRBV10-2 to TRBJ1-2; the D is unclear. CDR3 length equals 14 residues. V was clipped by 7 bases and J by 0 bases, with 12 bases between them. CDR1 and CDR2 from the germline V gene are WSHSY and SAAADI. The CDR3 nucleotides are TGCGCCAGCACTAGGCGGGAGGCTAACTATGGCTACACCTTC. Amino acid sequence: CASTRREANYGYTF.

The gene calls are TRBV7-8 and TRBJ2-3; perhaps TRBD2 as D (6 bases). The length of the CDR3 is 16 residues. Trimming shortened V by 0 bases and J by 1 base, and 11 bases separated the two germline ends. The V gene's germline CDR1 is SGHVS and CDR2 FQNEAQ. The DNA of the CDR3 is TGTGCCAGCAGCTTAGCAGGAGGGGCGGGCACAGATACGCAGTATTTT. It specifies CASSLAGGAGTDTQYF.

This rearrangement joins TRBV6-1 to TRBJ1-2; TRBD1 matches at 9 bases. This CDR3 is built from 15 residues. V lost 4 bases and J lost 6; bases outside the gene matches: 9. CDR1 is MNHNS, CDR2 SASEGT, per germline. The CDR3 region is CASSVTGGVQNGYTF. The CDR3 nucleotides read TGTGCCAGCAGTGTAACAGGGGGCGTACAGAATGGCTACACCTTC.

V is TRBV6-5 and J is TRBJ1-6; TRBD1 might be the D (6 bases). Germline V gene data show CDR1 as MNHEY and CDR2 as SVGAGI. This CDR3 has 12 amino acids. V was trimmed by 6 bases and J by 10 bases, leaving 10 bases between them. The CDR3 spells CASRQGRSPLHF. CDR3 sequence (DNA): TGTGCCAGCAGACAGGGACGATCACCCCTCCACTTT.

The chain has TRBV5-8 and TRBJ2-2; 9 bases line up with TRBD1. The CDR3 has 16 amino acids. Germline-derived CDR1 and CDR2 are SGHTS and YDEGEE. With V trimmed by 0 bases and J by 2 bases, 2 bases remained unmatched. The CDR3 DNA reads TGTGCCAGCAGCTTGGGGACAGGGGCTAACACCGGGGAGCTGTTTTTT. Translation gives CASSLGTGANTGELFF.

The chain employs TRBV5-1 and TRBJ1-2; D call uncertain. With 2 bases removed from V and 8 bases from J, the gap between germline ends came to 13 bases. The CDR3 has 13 amino acids. CDR1 and CDR2 (germline): SGHRS, YFSETQ. CDR3 amino acids: CASSLEGPDGYTF. The CDR3 DNA reads TGCGCCAGCAGCTTAGAGGGTCCGGACGGCTACACCTTC.

The CDR3 sequence is CASSLRSVLAGPQVSVFF. CDR3 nucleotide sequence: TGTGCCAGCAGCTTACGTAGCGTATTAGCGGGGCCTCAGGTGAGCGTGTTCTTC. J is TRBJ2-1 and V is TRBV7-2, with TRBD2 matching over 8 bases. CDR3 length equals 18 residues. The trim removed 2 bases at V and 15 bases at J, leaving 24 bases unmatched. Germline V gene lookup returns CDR1 SGHTA and CDR2 FQGNSA.

The chain uses TRBV9 and TRBJ2-7; D not certain. Germline V CDR1 and CDR2: SGDLS, YYNGEE. V lost 4 bases and J lost 4, with 15 bases in between. The CDR3 spans 14 residues. CDR3 sequence reads: CASSPSGFGYEQYF. The CDR3 coding sequence is TGTGCCAGCAGCCCATCCGGGTTCGGGTACGAGCAGTACTTC.

The chain recombines TRBV28 with TRBJ1-3; D unresolved. The CDR3 length is 15 residues. The germline gives CDR1 MDHEN, CDR2 SYDVKM. V shed 3 bases and J shed 4 bases, with 13 bases lying between them. The CDR3 spells CASSLVPILGNTIYF. As DNA, the CDR3 is TGTGCCAGCAGTTTGGTCCCAATCCTAGGAAACACCATATATTTT.

This clone was seen only a few times. The same CDR3 can be traced to other DNA sequences in this sample. The V gene is TRBV19, the J gene TRBJ1-5; no clear D. The CDR3 is 14 amino acids. Trimming removed 7 bases at V and 5 bases at J, with 15 bases between. Germline-derived CDR1 and CDR2 are LNHDA and SQIVND (reference sequence). The CDR3 DNA sequence: TGTGCCAGTAACCGACGAGGATCGTATCAGCCCCAGCATTTT. Translation: CASNRRGSYQPQHF.

V and J are TRBV6-6 and TRBJ1-5; D possibly corresponds to TRBD1 (6 bases). Trimming pared 8 bases from V and 5 bases from J, leaving 16 bases between. Looked up from germline, CDR1 is MNHNY and CDR2 is SVGAGI (reference sequence). The CDR3 loop spans 14 amino acids. The DNA for the CDR3 is TGTGCCAGCGCAACAGGGATATACGATCAGCCCCAGCATTTT. Encoded protein: CASATGIYDQPQHF.

This chain connects TRBV18 to TRBJ1-3; D is unclear. V lost 2 bases to trimming and J lost 0 bases, with 20 bases between them. This CDR3 has 19 residues. In germline, CDR1 is KGHSH, CDR2 LQKENI. The CDR3 DNA sequence: TGTGCCAGCTCACCATACGATATCATTTCACCCGGCTCTGGAAACACCATATATTTT. Amino acids: CASSPYDIISPGSGNTIYF.

The chain links TRBV2 to TRBJ2-2; 12 nucleotides align to TRBD2. In germline, CDR1 is SNHLY, CDR2 FYNNEI. This CDR3 contains 18 residues. V shed 4 bases and J 3 bases; nucleotides not matched to a gene: 9. CDR3 sequence reads: CASSGSVLAGGDTGELFF. CDR3 nucleotide sequence: TGTGCCAGCAGTGGATCGGTTCTAGCGGGAGGGGACACCGGGGAGCTGTTTTTT.

The DNA for the CDR3 is TGTGCCAGCAGCGCCCAACTAGCGGGATCCTACAATGAGCAGTTCTTC. It is translated as CASSAQLAGSYNEQFF. The genes are TRBV5-6 and TRBJ2-1; 10 bases map to TRBD2. The CDR3 is 16 amino acids. V dropped 4 bases and J dropped 1; count of bases not matched to a gene: 5. Per the germline V gene, CDR1 is SGHDT and CDR2 is YYEEEE.